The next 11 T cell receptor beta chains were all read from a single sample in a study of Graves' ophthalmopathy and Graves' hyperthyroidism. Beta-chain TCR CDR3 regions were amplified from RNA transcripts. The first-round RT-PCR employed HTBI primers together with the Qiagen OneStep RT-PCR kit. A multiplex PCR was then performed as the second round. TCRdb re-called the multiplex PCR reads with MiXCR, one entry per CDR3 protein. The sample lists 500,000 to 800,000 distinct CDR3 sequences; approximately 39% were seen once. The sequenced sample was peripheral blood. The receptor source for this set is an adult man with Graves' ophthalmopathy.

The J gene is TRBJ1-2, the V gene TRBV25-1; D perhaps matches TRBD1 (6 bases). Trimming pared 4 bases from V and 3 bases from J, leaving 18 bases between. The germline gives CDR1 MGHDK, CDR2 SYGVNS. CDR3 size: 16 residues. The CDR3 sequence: CASSARGIQGDYGYTF. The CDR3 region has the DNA TGTGCCAGCAGTGCTAGGGGAATACAGGGAGACTATGGCTACACCTTC.

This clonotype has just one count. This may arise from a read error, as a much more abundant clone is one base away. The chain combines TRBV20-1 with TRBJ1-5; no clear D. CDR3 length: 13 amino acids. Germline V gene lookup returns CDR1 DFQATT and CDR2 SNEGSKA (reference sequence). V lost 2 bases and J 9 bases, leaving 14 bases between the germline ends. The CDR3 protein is CSARYLRDGPQHF. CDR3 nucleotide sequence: TGCAGTGCTAGATATTTGCGGGATGGGCCCCAGCATTTT.

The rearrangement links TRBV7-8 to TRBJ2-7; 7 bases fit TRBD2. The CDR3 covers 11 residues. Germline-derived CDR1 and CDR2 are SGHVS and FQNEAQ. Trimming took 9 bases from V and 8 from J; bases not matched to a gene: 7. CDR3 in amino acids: CASGGEYKQYF. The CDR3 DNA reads TGTGCCAGTGGGGGGGAGTACAAGCAGTACTTC.

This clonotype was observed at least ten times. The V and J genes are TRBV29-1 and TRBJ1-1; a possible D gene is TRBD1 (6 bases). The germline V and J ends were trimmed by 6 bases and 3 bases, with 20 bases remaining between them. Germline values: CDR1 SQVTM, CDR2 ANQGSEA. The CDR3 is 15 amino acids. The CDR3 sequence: CSVRDILQGYTEAFF. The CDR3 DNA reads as TGCAGCGTCCGAGATATATTACAGGGCTACACTGAAGCTTTCTTT.

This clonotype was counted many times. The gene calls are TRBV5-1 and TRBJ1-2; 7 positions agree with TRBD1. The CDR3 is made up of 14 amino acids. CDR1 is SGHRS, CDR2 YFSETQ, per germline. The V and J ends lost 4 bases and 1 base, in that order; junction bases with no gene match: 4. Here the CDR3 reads CASSTWDSNYGYTF. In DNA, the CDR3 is TGCGCCAGCAGCACATGGGACAGTAACTATGGCTACACCTTC.

CDR3 coding DNA: TGCAGTGCTAGGCCAAATTCGCAGGGCTCATACACTGAAGCTTTCTTT. Translated: CSARPNSQGSYTEAFF. The chain uses TRBV20-1 and TRBJ1-1, with D possibly TRBD1 on 5 matching bases. The V gene lost 3 bases and the J gene lost 3 bases, with 20 bases spanning the gap. CDR3 length: 16 amino acids. Per germline, CDR1 DFQATT and CDR2 SNEGSKA (reference sequence).

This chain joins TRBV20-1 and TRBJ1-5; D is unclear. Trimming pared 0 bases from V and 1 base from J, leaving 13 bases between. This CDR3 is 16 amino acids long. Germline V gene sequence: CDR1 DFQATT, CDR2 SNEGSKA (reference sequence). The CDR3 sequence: CSARDCLRRSNQPQHF. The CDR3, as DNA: TGCAGTGCTAGAGATTGCCTACGAAGAAGCAATCAGCCCCAGCATTTT.

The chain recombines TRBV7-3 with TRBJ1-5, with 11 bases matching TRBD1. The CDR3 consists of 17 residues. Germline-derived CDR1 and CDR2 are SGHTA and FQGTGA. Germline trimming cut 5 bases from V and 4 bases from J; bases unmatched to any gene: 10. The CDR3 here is CASSQLFRDRGNQPQHF. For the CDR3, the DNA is TGTGCCAGCAGCCAACTCTTCCGGGACAGGGGGAATCAGCCCCAGCATTTT.

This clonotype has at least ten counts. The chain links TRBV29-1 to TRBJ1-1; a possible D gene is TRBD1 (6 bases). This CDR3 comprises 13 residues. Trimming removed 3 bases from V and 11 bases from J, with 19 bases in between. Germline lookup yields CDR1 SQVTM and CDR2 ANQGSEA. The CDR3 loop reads CSVEGGHHFGAFF. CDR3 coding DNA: TGCAGCGTTGAGGGGGGGCATCACTTCGGTGCTTTCTTT.

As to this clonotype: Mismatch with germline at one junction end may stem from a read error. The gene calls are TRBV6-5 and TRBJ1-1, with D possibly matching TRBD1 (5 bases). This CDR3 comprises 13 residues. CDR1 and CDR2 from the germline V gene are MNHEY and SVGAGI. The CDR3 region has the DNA TGTGCCGGCAGTGACGGGGCTGGAACTGAAGCTTTCTTT. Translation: CAGSDGAGTEAFF.

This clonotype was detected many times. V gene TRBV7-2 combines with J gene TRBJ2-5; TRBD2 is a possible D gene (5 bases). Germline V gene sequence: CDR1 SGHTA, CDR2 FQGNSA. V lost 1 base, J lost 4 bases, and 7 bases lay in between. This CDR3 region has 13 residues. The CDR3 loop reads CASSLEGVETQYF. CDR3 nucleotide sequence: TGTGCCAGCAGCTTAGAGGGAGTAGAGACCCAGTACTTC.